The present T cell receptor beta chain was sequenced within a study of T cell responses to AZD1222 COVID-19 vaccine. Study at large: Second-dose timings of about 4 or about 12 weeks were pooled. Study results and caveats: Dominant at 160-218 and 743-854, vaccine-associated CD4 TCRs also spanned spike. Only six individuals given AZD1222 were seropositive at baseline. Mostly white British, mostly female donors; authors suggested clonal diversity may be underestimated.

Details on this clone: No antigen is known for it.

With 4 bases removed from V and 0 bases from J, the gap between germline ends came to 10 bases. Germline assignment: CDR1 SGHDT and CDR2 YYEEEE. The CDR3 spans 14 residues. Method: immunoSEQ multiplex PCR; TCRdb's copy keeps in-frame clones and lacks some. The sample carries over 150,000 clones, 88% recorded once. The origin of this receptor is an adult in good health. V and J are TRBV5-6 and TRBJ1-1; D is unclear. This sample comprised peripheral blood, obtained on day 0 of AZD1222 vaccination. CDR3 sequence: CASSLWVVNTEAFF. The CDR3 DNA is TGTGCCAGCAGCCTCTGGGTAGTGAACACTGAAGCTTTCTTT.